This section outlines one T cell receptor beta chain sequence together with its context. What it binds is unknown. Patients got ipilimumab 1 mg/kg beginning 14 to 28 days post-transplant. Patients got 3 mg/kg IV nivolumab weeks 1, 4, 7, 10, then biweekly through week 26. This sample is part of a study of ipilimumab plus nivolumab after autologous stem cell transplantation. Study as a whole: Typical patient got about 5 ipilimumab doses and about eight nivolumab doses (median).

Study outcomes and limitations: The authors say TCR, Treg and microbiome findings warrant further study.

Profiled with immunoSEQ multiplex PCR; TCRdb holds only in-frame clones, not every one. Here the sample spans 15,000 to 20,000 clones, around 80% being singletons. The CDR3 extends over 14 amino acids. Germline CDR1 PRHDT, CDR2 FYEKMQ (reference sequence). The germline V and J ends were trimmed by 1 base and 2 bases, with 9 bases remaining between them. The receptor was isolated from a male donor with diffuse large B-cell lymphoma. This chain joins TRBV13 and TRBJ2-7, with no clear D. The material sequenced was PBMCs, taken in a trial of ipilimumab plus nivolumab as post-transplant consolidation. The CDR3 region is CASSLEGRTYEQYF. In nucleotides, the CDR3 is TGTGCCAGCAGCTTAGAGGGCAGAACCTACGAGCAGTACTTC.